These T cell receptor beta chains were read from a single sample in a study of blood T cells in healthy people across ages. TCRdb redid the calling of the 5' RACE reads with MiXCR, one entry per CDR3 protein. Of 1.2 million to 1.5 million distinct CDR3 sequences in the sample, around 39% were seen once. Sequencing was performed on blood. These receptor sequences come from a woman under 30 in good health. The CDR3 runs from the conserved cysteine through the conserved F or W. The order of the fields is J gene, D gene, clone size, V gene, CDR3 DNA, CDR3 protein. The D gene is left open where the match is weak. Clone size is shown for a subset of rows, as once, few, many or a class of expanded clone.

>TRBJ1-5|TRBD1|-|TRBV2
TGTGCCAGCAGTCGTACAGGGGGCTTGGGTCAGCCCCAGCATTTT
CASSRTGGLGQPQHF
>TRBJ1-1|-|-|TRBV5-1
TGCGCCAGCAGCCCTAGGGGGACTAACCATGAAGCTTTCTTT
CASSPRGTNHEAFF
>TRBJ2-3|-|-|TRBV10-3
TGTGCCATCAGGGTCCAAGATTTCACAGATACGCAGTATTTT
CAIRVQDFTDTQYF
>TRBJ2-1|TRBD2|few|TRBV12-3/TRBV12-4
TGTGCCAGCAGTTTCATGGCGGGAGGCAATGAGCAGTTCTTC
CASSFMAGGNEQFF
>TRBJ2-5|-|-|TRBV27
TGTGCCAGCAGCCTACGTTGGGCTCCCATCCAAGAGACCCAGTACTTC
CASSLRWAPIQETQYF
>TRBJ1-1|TRBD1|-|TRBV6-5
TGTGCCAGCAGTTACGATCACAGGGGGGTCGGAGCTTTCTTT
CASSYDHRGVGAFF
>TRBJ2-7|TRBD1|few|TRBV5-4
TGTGCCAGCAGCGTTGGGGGACAGTCCTTAGCGCAGTACTTC
CASSVGGQSLAQYF
>TRBJ2-5|-|-|TRBV7-9
TGTGCCAGCAGCTCAAGTCGCGTAGCGACGGAGACCCAGTACTTC
CASSSSRVATETQYF
>TRBJ2-3|TRBD2|few|TRBV6-2/TRBV6-3
TGTGCCAGCAGCCATTCACTAGCGGGAGTTTCAGATACGCAGTATTTT
CASSHSLAGVSDTQYF
>TRBJ1-2|TRBD1|many|TRBV28
TGTGCCTTGACCAAGACAGGGGGCATCGGCTACACCTTC
CALTKTGGIGYTF
>TRBJ2-7|-|many|TRBV7-9
TGTGCCAGCAGCTTAGTAGGGACCTCGTTCGAGCAGTACTTC
CASSLVGTSFEQYF
>TRBJ1-6|-|many|TRBV5-1
TGCGCCAGCAACCCGACAGTACCTAATTCACCCCTCCACTTT
CASNPTVPNSPLHF
>TRBJ2-7|TRBD2|few|TRBV3-1
TGTGCCAGCAGCCAAGCCGGGGGAGGGATCGAGCAGTACTTC
CASSQAGGGIEQYF
>TRBJ2-7|-|-|TRBV20-1
TGCAGTGCCTACCAGGAGGGGCCCTACGAGCAGTACTTC
CSAYQEGPYEQYF
>TRBJ1-2|-|-|TRBV20-1
TGCAGTGCTAGAGTCCCCAGGAGGCTTCTTAACTATGGCTACACCTTC
CSARVPRRLLNYGYTF
>TRBJ2-3|-|-|TRBV7-2
TGTGCCAGCAGCAACCACCGCACAGATACGCAGTATTTT
CASSNHRTDTQYF
>TRBJ1-6|-|-|TRBV5-1
TGCGCCAGCAGCTTGGCCGGGGCGGGAATCAATTCACCCCTCCACTTT
CASSLAGAGINSPLHF
>TRBJ1-2|TRBD1|-|TRBV18
TGTGCCAGCTCACAGAACCGGGACAGGGAGGACTATGGCTACACCTTC
CASSQNRDREDYGYTF
>TRBJ1-4|-|-|TRBV7-9
TGTGCCAGCAGCCCTCTCTCGGATAGGATGTTTTTT
CASSPLSDRMFF
>TRBJ1-2|-|-|TRBV5-1
TGCGCCAGCAGCTTCCCAAAGGTTCCTGAGGATGGCTACACCTTC
CASSFPKVPEDGYTF
>TRBJ2-7|TRBD1|-|TRBV20-1
TGCAGTGCTAGTTCTGGGTCAGTGACAGGGTTCTTCGAGCAGTACTTC
CSASSGSVTGFFEQYF
>TRBJ2-7|-|-|TRBV6-5
TGTGCCAGCAGTTCCTCCGGTGGGTCCCCTTCCTACGAGCAGTACTTC
CASSSSGGSPSYEQYF
>TRBJ2-2|-|-|TRBV6-5
TGTGCCAGCAGTTACTGGGGGAGCACCGGGGAGCTGTTTTTT
CASSYWGSTGELFF
>TRBJ1-2|-|few|TRBV4-1
TGCGCCAGCAGCTTCCCTGTCCTGGCGGGCTATGGCTACACCTTC
CASSFPVLAGYGYTF
>TRBJ2-1|-|-|TRBV5-6
TGTGCCAGCAGCTCAGTGACCAGAACATTAGGGACTAATGAGCAGTTCTTC
CASSSVTRTLGTNEQFF
>TRBJ2-1|TRBD1|-|TRBV6-5
TGTGCCAGCAGTTACACCAGGGGGCTCGGCGGTGAGCAGTTCTTC
CASSYTRGLGGEQFF
>TRBJ2-5|TRBD2|-|TRBV2
TGTGCCACCACCGGGACTAACAATGAGCAGTACTTC
CATTGTNNEQYF
>TRBJ2-1|TRBD1|few|TRBV29-1
TGCAGCGTTGACGGGACAGGCCTTAATGAGCAGTTCTTC
CSVDGTGLNEQFF
>TRBJ2-5|-|-|TRBV7-9
TGTGCCAGCAGCTCGACCGCAGGGGAGACCCAGTACTTC
CASSSTAGETQYF
>TRBJ2-5|-|-|TRBV6-2/TRBV6-3
TGTGCCAGCAGTCCCACCTTGACCCAAGAGACCCAGTACTTC
CASSPTLTQETQYF
>TRBJ1-4|-|-|TRBV9
TGTGCCAGCAGCGTAGAAACGGATGAAAAACTGTTTTTT
CASSVETDEKLFF
>TRBJ1-2|-|-|TRBV20-1
TGCAGTGCTAGAGAGCGGGGACGGTACTATGGCTACACCTTC
CSARERGRYYGYTF
>TRBJ1-2|-|-|TRBV6-5
TGTGCCAGCAGTTACCAGGGCGGCTACACCTTC
CASSYQGGYTF
>TRBJ1-2|-|few|TRBV7-2
TGTGCCAGCAGCATTAGTGGGGGGGCCTATGGCTACACCTTC
CASSISGGAYGYTF
>TRBJ2-7|-|few|TRBV20-1
TGCAGCGCGAATTCTCCGGGATTCCCATCCCCGGAGCAGTACTTC
CSANSPGFPSPEQYF
>TRBJ2-1|TRBD2|few|TRBV9
TGTGCCAGCAGCGTAGATCTAGCGGGGGAATACAATGAGCAGTTCTTC
CASSVDLAGEYNEQFF
>TRBJ2-5|-|few|TRBV7-8
TGTGCCAGCAGGCGGGGTTACCAAGAGACCCAGTACTTC
CASRRGYQETQYF
>TRBJ1-1|-|few|TRBV29-1
TGCAGCGTTGTTGGGGGGTCCAGGGCAGGTGATGGTACTGAAGCTTTCTTT
CSVVGGSRAGDGTEAFF
>TRBJ2-3|-|-|TRBV7-3
TGTGCCAGCAGCTTAATGAGCGATACGCAGTATTTT
CASSLMSDTQYF
>TRBJ1-2|TRBD1|few|TRBV7-2
TGTGCCAGCAGCCCCCGATGGGGTGCAGGGGGCGCTTCTAACTATGGCTACACCTTC
CASSPRWGAGGASNYGYTF
>TRBJ2-7|TRBD1|-|TRBV27
TGTGCCAGCAGTCCCCAGAACCCTCGACAGGGTATGAGGGAGCAGTACTTC
CASSPQNPRQGMREQYF
>TRBJ2-7|-|-|TRBV12-3/TRBV12-4
TGTGCCAGCAGTAGAGGAGTAACCTACTACGAGCAGTACTTC
CASSRGVTYYEQYF
>TRBJ2-7|-|-|TRBV25-1
TGTGCCAGCAGTGAACCCCTCGGTAGCGGAGGTCTCTACGAGCAGTACTTC
CASSEPLGSGGLYEQYF
>TRBJ2-3|TRBD2|few|TRBV7-6
TGTGCCAGCAGCTTGTGGACTAGCGGTAGGGATACGCAGTATTTT
CASSLWTSGRDTQYF
>TRBJ1-6|-|-|TRBV12-3/TRBV12-4
TGTGCCAGCCGGGACATGTATAATTCACCCCTCCACTTT
CASRDMYNSPLHF
>TRBJ2-3|TRBD2|-|TRBV29-1
TGCAGCGCCAAACTAGCGGGGGGTCCAACTAGCACAGATACGCAGTATTTT
CSAKLAGGPTSTDTQYF
>TRBJ2-3|TRBD2|-|TRBV20-1
TGCAGTGCCAGCCACCGAGCGGGAGTCGCAGATACGCAGTATTTT
CSASHRAGVADTQYF
>TRBJ1-1|-|few|TRBV6-1
TGTGCCAGCAGCCGACCGGGGGCACCATTTCCCCGGGATCTGAACACTGAAGCTTTCTTT
CASSRPGAPFPRDLNTEAFF
>TRBJ2-1|TRBD2|few|TRBV4-1
TGCGCCAGCAGCCAGCATGGACTAGCGGGATTCGATGAGCAGTTCTTC
CASSQHGLAGFDEQFF
>TRBJ2-5|-|-|TRBV28
TGTGCCAGCAGTGTAAGTGCTACCGAGACCCAGTACTTC
CASSVSATETQYF
>TRBJ2-1|TRBD2|-|TRBV5-1
TGCGCCAGCAGCCAAAACTCGGGACTAGTAGACGAGCAGTTCTTC
CASSQNSGLVDEQFF
>TRBJ2-6|-|-|TRBV18
TGTGCCAGCTCAGGACAGCTAGCGGCCCTGAGCCCTGGGGCCAACGTCCTGACTTTC
CASSGQLAALSPGANVLTF
>TRBJ2-5|TRBD2|-|TRBV28
TGTGCCAGCAGTTCTCGACTAGCGGGGCCCCGGCGGGAGACCCAGTACTTC
CASSSRLAGPRRETQYF
>TRBJ2-3|-|-|TRBV20-1
TGCAGTGCTACCAGGCCAGGACGGGATAGCACAGATACGCAGTATTTT
CSATRPGRDSTDTQYF